This passage covers 5 T cell receptor beta chains from one sample sequenced in a study of graft-versus-host responses after intestinal transplantation (dated by TCRdb to the early 2020s). These TCRs' antigens remain unknown. Library generation was performed with the immunoSEQ multiplex PCR assay. As stored in TCRdb, this immuneACCESS dataset retains in-frame rearrangements with V and J assigned. A fraction of the clones does not appear; measured against another copy, unresolved V genes explain less than half of the discrepancy, and the remainder lacks a known reason. The sample table holds under 95,000 clones, of which roughly four fifths were seen once. The ten largest clones add up to roughly 0.83% of the sample. The time point label on this specimen signifies: cells obtained before transplantation from donor or recipient. Sequenced material: unstimulated CD4+ T cells sorted from spleen or lymph node cells, taken before intestinal transplant. The receptors derive from a human donor who received an intestinal transplant.

V is TRBV5-1 and J is TRBJ2-3, with TRBD2 matching over 11 bases. The CDR3 has 15 amino acids. J lost 4 bases, V lost 3 bases, and 4 bases had no gene match. Germline values: CDR1 SGHRS, CDR2 YFSETQ. The CDR3 protein is CASSSGLAESDTQYF. The CDR3 DNA sequence: TGCGCCAGCAGCTCGGGACTAGCGGAATCAGATACGCAGTATTTT.

The chain recombines TRBV5-1 with TRBJ2-1; TRBD2 matches 8 bases. This CDR3 comprises 14 residues. V gave up 6 bases and J gave up 10 bases; unmatched junction bases: 12. The germline V gene has CDR1 SGHRS and CDR2 YFSETQ. CDR3 in DNA: TGCGCCAGCAACCCCGGGACTAGTGGAGTCGAGCAGTTCTTC. This encodes CASNPGTSGVEQFF.

The rearrangement uses TRBV7-2 and TRBJ2-7; perhaps TRBD1 as D (5 bases). V gave up 1 base and J gave up 5 bases, with 9 bases separating them. The germline CDR1 and CDR2 sequences are SGHTA and FQGNSA. The CDR3 loop spans 13 amino acids. The CDR3 here is CASSLGRVHEQYF. CDR3 DNA sequence: TGTGCCAGCAGCTTAGGCAGGGTACACGAGCAGTACTTC.

The chain carries TRBV6-5 and TRBJ2-7; the match to TRBD1 covers 12 bases. After removal of 6 bases from V and 5 bases from J, the junction contained 5 bases not matched to a gene. The CDR3 has 14 residues. Germline V lookup: CDR1 MNHEY, CDR2 SVGAGI. CDR3 bases: TGTGCCAGCAGGTCCGGGACAGGGGGCCACGAGCAGTACTTC. As protein: CASRSGTGGHEQYF.

A few counts support this clone. The chain employs TRBV7-2 and TRBJ1-4, with D possibly matching TRBD1 (5 bases). Per germline, CDR1 SGHTA and CDR2 FQGNSA. The CDR3 runs 15 residues. The V end lost 1 base, the J end lost 7 bases, and 13 bases lay between the germline ends. This CDR3 reads CASSLVAQGGEKLFF. The CDR3 region has the DNA TGTGCCAGCAGCTTAGTTGCGCAGGGAGGTGAAAAACTGTTTTTT.